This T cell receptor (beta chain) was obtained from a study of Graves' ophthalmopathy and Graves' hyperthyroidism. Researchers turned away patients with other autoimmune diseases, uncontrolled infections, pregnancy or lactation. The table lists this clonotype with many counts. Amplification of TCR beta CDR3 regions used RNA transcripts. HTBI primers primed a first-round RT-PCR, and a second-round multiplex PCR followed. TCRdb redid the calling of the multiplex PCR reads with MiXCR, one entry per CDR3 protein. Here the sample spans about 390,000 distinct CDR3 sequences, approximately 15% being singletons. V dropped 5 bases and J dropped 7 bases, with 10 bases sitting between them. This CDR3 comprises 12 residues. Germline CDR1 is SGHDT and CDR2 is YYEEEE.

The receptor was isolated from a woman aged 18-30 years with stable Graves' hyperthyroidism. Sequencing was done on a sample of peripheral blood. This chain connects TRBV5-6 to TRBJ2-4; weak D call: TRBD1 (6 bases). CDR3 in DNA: TGTGCCAGCAGGGGGGCAGGGAACATTCAGTACTTC. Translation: CASRGAGNIQYF.